Below are 14 T cell receptor beta chains sequenced from a single sample in a study of beta chain features in type 1 diabetes. What was sequenced were expressed TCRB transcripts, since all of the isolated RNA had been reverse transcribed. Produced via immunoSEQ multiplex PCR; TCRdb's table is partial and in-frame only. Of about 360,000 clones listed, around 12% are singletons. The sequenced material came from naive CD4+ T cells from blood. The source of these receptors is a man between 18 and 35 years old in good health.

The table lists this clone with a few counts. The chain employs TRBV30 and TRBJ2-1, with TRBD1 as a possible D gene (6 bases). The CDR3 length is 15 residues. Per germline, CDR1 GTSNPN and CDR2 SVGIG (reference sequence). Written as DNA, the CDR3 is TGTGCTTTTGGGGGCCTAGCAAGCTCCTACAATGAGCAGTTCTTC. It yields the protein CAFGGLASSYNEQFF.

This clone was counted between two and nine times. In the same sample, other DNA sequences code for this CDR3. This sequence joins TRBV20-1 and TRBJ2-1; no clear D. Trimming removed 5 bases at V and 3 bases at J, with 5 bases between. The CDR3 is 11 residues long. CDR1 is DFQATT, CDR2 SNEGSKA, per germline (reference sequence). CDR3 in DNA: TGCAGTGCTTCCAGCTACAATGAGCAGTTCTTC. Encoded protein: CSASSYNEQFF.

J is TRBJ1-1 and V is TRBV30; no clear D gene. This CDR3 contains 12 residues. The V end was cut by 0 bases, the J end by 7 bases, with 9 bases between. Germline V lookup: CDR1 GTSNPN, CDR2 SVGIG (reference sequence). The CDR3 coding sequence is TGTGCCTGGAGTGTCCAACAGAATGAAGCTTTCTTT. Its translation is CAWSVQQNEAFF.

Written as DNA, the CDR3 is TGTGCCAGCAGCAAACCCCTTTCACTAGCGGGGGGGCTTGAGACCCAGTACTTC. Translating it yields CASSKPLSLAGGLETQYF. V is TRBV7-4 and J is TRBJ2-5, with 13 bases matching TRBD2. J gave up 5 bases and V 5 bases, and 14 bases lay outside the gene matches. CDR3 size: 18 residues. Looked up from germline, CDR1 is SGHVT and CDR2 is SQSDAQ.

The V and J genes are TRBV5-5 and TRBJ2-5; tentative D call: TRBD2 (6 bases). The germline V gene has CDR1 SGHKS and CDR2 YYEKEE (reference sequence). The CDR3 extends over 14 amino acids. Trimming removed 4 bases from V and 8 bases from J, with 18 bases in between. Here the CDR3 reads CASSNRDSPGTQYF. CDR3 DNA sequence: TGTGCCAGCAGCAACCGGGACTCACCGGGCACCCAGTACTTC.

The chain recombines TRBV28 with TRBJ2-2; maybe TRBD1 (6 bases). CDR1 and CDR2 (germline): MDHEN, SYDVKM. Trimming took off 2 bases at V and 5 bases at J, with 12 bases between the two ends. CDR3 length equals 15 residues. CDR3 residues: CASSLRQARTGELFF. The CDR3 region has the DNA TGTGCCAGCAGTTTACGACAGGCGAGGACCGGGGAGCTGTTTTTT.

A few counts support this clone. This sequence joins TRBV7-2 and TRBJ2-7; possible D gene TRBD2, 5 bases. V lost 1 base and J lost 4, with 17 bases in between. This CDR3 region has 16 residues. Germline CDR1 reads SGHTA; CDR2 reads FQGNSA. CDR3 bases: TGTGCCAGCAGCTTAGACGGCAGCGGTCATGGATACGAGCAGTACTTC. This codes for CASSLDGSGHGYEQYF. The full variable domain, completed using reference TRBV7-2 and TRBJ2-7, is GAGVSQSPSNKVTEKGKDVELRCDPISGHTALYWYRQSLGQGLEFLIYFQGNSAPDKSGLPSDRFSAERTGGSVSTLTIQRTQQEDSAVYLCASSLDGSGHGYEQYFGPGTRLTVT.

The V gene is TRBV30, the J gene TRBJ2-6; D remains unclear. CDR1 and CDR2 from the germline V gene are GTSNPN and SVGIG (reference sequence). The CDR3 contains 15 residues. The CDR3 spells CAESRLPSGANVLTF. In DNA form, the CDR3 reads TGTGCAGAAAGCCGTCTCCCATCTGGGGCCAACGTCCTGACTTTC.

CDR3 protein: CASSITGTGMYGEQFF. The CDR3, as DNA: TGTGCCAGCAGCATAACCGGGACAGGGATGTATGGTGAGCAGTTCTTC. The chain carries TRBV7-8 and TRBJ2-1; TRBD1 matches at 9 bases. V shed 5 bases, J shed 9 bases, and the junction held 14 bases outside the gene matches. CDR1 is SGHVS and CDR2 is FQNEAQ in the germline V gene. The CDR3 is 16 amino acids.

There are a few counts of this clone. The V gene is TRBV10-3, the J gene TRBJ1-1; weak D call: TRBD1 (6 bases). Trimming shortened V by 6 bases and J by 1 base, and 12 bases separated the two germline ends. Germline CDR1 reads ENHRY; CDR2 reads SYGVKD. The CDR3 covers 14 residues. The CDR3 protein is CAIRGHRENTEAFF. In nucleotides, the CDR3 is TGTGCCATCAGAGGACACAGGGAGAACACTGAAGCTTTCTTT.

This clone was observed a handful of times. The V call is TRBV20-1, the J call TRBJ2-7; unclear D gene. V lost 3 bases to trimming and J lost 3 bases, with 6 bases between them. This CDR3 region has 11 residues. Germline CDR1 is DFQATT and CDR2 is SNEGSKA (reference sequence). The CDR3 coding sequence is TGCAGTGCTAGTAACGGCTACGAGCAGTACTTC. Residues: CSASNGYEQYF.

On this clone itself: The same CDR3 is also encoded by other DNA sequences in this sample. This chain connects TRBV7-2 to TRBJ2-3; no clear D. The CDR3 extends over 13 amino acids. CDR1 is SGHTA and CDR2 is FQGNSA in the germline V gene. V shed 5 bases and J shed 0 bases, with 6 bases lying between them. The CDR3 loop is CASSRASTDTQYF. The CDR3, as DNA: TGTGCCAGCAGCCGAGCTAGCACAGATACGCAGTATTTT.

The V call is TRBV29-1, the J call TRBJ2-1, with 11 bases aligning to TRBD2. Looked up from germline, CDR1 is SQVTM and CDR2 is ANQGSEA. J lost 10 bases, V lost 4 bases, and 6 bases had no gene match. CDR3 length equals 13 residues. The CDR3 spells CSVVLAGGGEQFF. In DNA form, the CDR3 reads TGCAGCGTTGTGCTAGCGGGAGGCGGAGAGCAGTTCTTC.

In its sample, this clone was seen a few times. The chain recombines TRBV7-2 with TRBJ2-3, with 8 bases aligning to TRBD2. The CDR3 has 15 amino acids. Germline lookup yields CDR1 SGHTA and CDR2 FQGNSA. The junction had 4 bases not matched to a gene; V was cut back by 1 base and J by 4 bases. CDR3 protein: CASSLGREAADTQYF. DNA for the CDR3: TGTGCCAGCAGCTTAGGGCGGGAGGCGGCAGATACGCAGTATTTT.